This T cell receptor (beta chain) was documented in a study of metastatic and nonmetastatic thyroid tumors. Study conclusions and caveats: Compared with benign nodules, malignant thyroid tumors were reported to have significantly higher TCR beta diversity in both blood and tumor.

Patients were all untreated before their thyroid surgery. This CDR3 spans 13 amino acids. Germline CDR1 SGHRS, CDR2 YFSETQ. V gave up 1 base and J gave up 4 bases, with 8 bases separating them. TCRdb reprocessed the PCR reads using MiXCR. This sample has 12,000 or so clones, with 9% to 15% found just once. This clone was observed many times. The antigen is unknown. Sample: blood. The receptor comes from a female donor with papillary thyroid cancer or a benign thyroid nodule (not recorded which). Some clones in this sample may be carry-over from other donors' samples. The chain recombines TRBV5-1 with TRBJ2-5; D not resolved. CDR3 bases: TGCGCCAGCAGCTTGAGAGTTGGAGAGACCCAGTACTTC. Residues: CASSLRVGETQYF. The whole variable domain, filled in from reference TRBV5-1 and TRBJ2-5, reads KAGVTQTPRYLIKTRGQQVTLSCSPISGHRSVSWYQQTPGQGLQFLFEYFSETQRNKGNFPGRFSGRQFSNSRSEMNVSTLELGDSALYLCASSLRVGETQYFGPGTRLLVL.